The 9 T cell receptor beta chains given below trace back to one sample, sequenced in a study of identical twins. One entry per CDR3 protein, called by TCRdb with MiXCR from the 5' RACE reads. The table has about 330,000 distinct CDR3 sequences, approximately 13% seen once. This same sample was also taken into another study, of yellow fever vaccine responses in identical twins.

Sequencing was carried out using CD8+ T cells sorted from blood. Receptors originate from a woman aged 18-29 years in good health.

This chain uses TRBV5-1 with TRBJ2-1; D is ambiguous. Germline loops: CDR1 SGHRS, CDR2 YFSETQ. V was pared by 3 bases and J by 9 bases, with 7 bases between. There are 11 residues in the CDR3. The CDR3 DNA reads as TGCGCCAGCAGCTCCGTGGTTGAGCAGTTCTTC. It specifies CASSSVVEQFF.

In this sample, this clonotype turned up a few times. The chain employs TRBV3-1 and TRBJ2-3; the D is unclear. This CDR3 has 15 amino acids. From germline, CDR1 is LGHDT and CDR2 YNNKEL (reference sequence). Trimming pared 1 base from V and 4 bases from J, leaving 12 bases between. The CDR3 loop is CASSQVVSAADTQYF. DNA for the CDR3: TGTGCCAGCAGCCAAGTGGTAAGCGCCGCAGATACGCAGTATTTT.

This clonotype was found many times. For the CDR3, the DNA is TGTGCCATCAGTGAGCAGGACCAGTTGGCCTACAATGAGCAGTTCTTC. It yields the protein CAISEQDQLAYNEQFF. The chain has TRBV10-3 and TRBJ2-1; D remains ambiguous. The CDR3 contains 16 residues. Per the germline V gene, CDR1 is ENHRY and CDR2 is SYGVKD. V lost 2 bases, J lost 2 bases, and 13 bases lay in between.

This clonotype was detected many times. The genes are TRBV7-6 and TRBJ2-1, with TRBD1 matching over 8 bases. The CDR3 contains 15 residues. The trim removed 2 bases at V and 4 bases at J, leaving 4 bases unmatched. Germline V gene data show CDR1 as SGHVS and CDR2 as FNYEAQ. The CDR3 sequence is CASSLKGQDYNEQFF. The CDR3 nucleotides read TGTGCCAGCAGCTTAAAGGGACAGGATTACAATGAGCAGTTCTTC.

J is TRBJ2-1 and V is TRBV7-9, with D perhaps matching TRBD2 (6 bases). Per germline, CDR1 SEHNR and CDR2 FQNEAQ (reference sequence). This CDR3 is 16 amino acids long. Trimming took off 1 base at V and 4 bases at J, with 14 bases between the two ends. The CDR3 DNA follows: TGTGCCAGCAGCTTAGACCGCGGGATCATTTACAATGAGCAGTTCTTC. Translation: CASSLDRGIIYNEQFF.

This clonotype was counted between two and nine times. The chain joins TRBV7-9 to TRBJ2-1, with 10 bases matching TRBD1. CDR3 length equals 16 residues. Germline V CDR1 and CDR2: SEHNR, FQNEAQ (reference sequence). V lost 5 bases to trimming and J lost 15 bases; unmatched junction nucleotides: 19. The chain's CDR3 is CASSVIPGQGSSMAFF. The CDR3 nucleotides read TGTGCCAGCAGCGTCATTCCGGGACAGGGGTCATCCATGGCGTTCTTC.

The CDR3: CTRCLNLWTARQGTDTQYF. The CDR3 DNA follows: TGTACCCGCTGTTTGAATCTGTGGACAGCCAGACAAGGCACAGATACGCAGTATTTT. V usage is TRBV12-3 or TRBV12-4 and J usage is TRBJ2-3; the D gene is possibly TRBD1 (6 bases). This CDR3 contains 19 residues.

This clonotype was found a few times. The V and J genes are TRBV2 and TRBJ2-2; perhaps D is TRBD1 or TRBD2 (7 bases each). CDR1 and CDR2 from the germline V gene are SNHLY and FYNNEI. This CDR3 is 15 amino acids long. V shed 10 bases and J shed 8 bases, with 23 bases lying between them. The CDR3 DNA reads TGTGCCACCAAGGATAAGACTAGCAGGGGGGGGGAGCTGTTTTTT. Protein product: CATKDKTSRGGELFF.

Only a few counts were recorded for this clonotype. This sequence joins TRBV27 and TRBJ2-1; TRBD2 agrees at 7 bases. Trimming cost V 5 bases and J 3 bases; bases outside gene matches: 7. The CDR3 is 15 amino acids. The germline V gene encodes CDR1 MNHEY and CDR2 SMNVEV (reference sequence). CDR3 sequence reads: CASSESGGFYNEQFF. CDR3 bases: TGTGCCAGCAGTGAATCGGGGGGATTCTACAATGAGCAGTTCTTC.